The 17 T cell receptor beta chains reported below all come from one sample, sequenced in a study of cytomegalovirus exposure and HLA in healthy donors. The PCR had 60 Vbeta and 13 Jbeta primers. The data were produced by immunoSEQ multiplex PCR, yet TCRdb's version contains in-frame clones alone and is incomplete. The table has approximately 100,000 clones, roughly a tenth seen once. Sequences were obtained from PBMCs. Receptor source: a man in his fifties or sixties in good health and CMV-seropositive.

This clone was seen only a few times. The V and J genes are TRBV19 and TRBJ2-7, with D maybe TRBD2 (6 bases). This CDR3 has 12 amino acids. The V gene's germline CDR1 is LNHDA and CDR2 SQIVND (reference sequence). Trimming removed 5 bases from V and 7 bases from J, with 12 bases in between. In nucleotides, the CDR3 is TGTGCCAGTAGTCCGGGGGTGGGGGAGCAGTACTTC. Translating it yields CASSPGVGEQYF.

Only a few counts were recorded for this clone. The chain has TRBV9 and TRBJ2-5; 11 bases are shared with TRBD2. This CDR3 has 15 residues. The V gene's germline CDR1 is SGDLS and CDR2 YYNGEE. The junction had 4 bases not matched to a gene; V was cut back by 2 bases and J by 4 bases. The DNA of the CDR3 is TGTGCCAGCAGCGTCACTAGCGGGAGAGGAGAGACCCAGTACTTC. Protein product: CASSVTSGRGETQYF.

The chain has TRBV10-3 and TRBJ1-2, with 8 bases identical to TRBD1. Germline CDR1 ENHRY, CDR2 SYGVKD. The CDR3 length is 17 residues. V lost 4 bases to trimming and J lost 2 bases; unmatched junction nucleotides: 12. The CDR3 loop reads CAISGVRDRHVNYGYTF. The CDR3 DNA sequence: TGTGCCATCAGTGGGGTAAGGGACAGGCACGTGAACTATGGCTACACCTTC.

The chain employs TRBV18 and TRBJ2-2; 10 bases are a match to TRBD2. From germline, CDR1 is KGHSH and CDR2 LQKENI. This CDR3 contains 17 residues. V shed 1 base and J 3 bases; nucleotides not matched to a gene: 5. As DNA, the CDR3 is TGTGCCAGCTCACCACGTCTAGCGGGAGTTGACACCGGGGAGCTGTTTTTT. Protein: CASSPRLAGVDTGELFF.

This chain connects TRBV5-1 to TRBJ2-2, with D possibly matching TRBD1 (6 bases). CDR1 is SGHRS and CDR2 is YFSETQ in the germline V gene. Trimming pared 1 base from V and 5 bases from J, leaving 9 bases between. The CDR3 runs 14 residues. This chain's CDR3 is CASSLSQGTGELFF. The DNA for the CDR3 is TGCGCCAGCAGCTTGTCCCAGGGGACCGGGGAGCTGTTTTTT.

The chain couples TRBV2 to TRBJ2-5; possibly TRBD2 for D (6 bases). The V gene's germline CDR1 is SNHLY and CDR2 FYNNEI. The CDR3 is 14 residues long. V lost 6 bases, J lost 5 bases, and 16 bases lay in between. CDR3 protein: CASRRGGPRETQYF. CDR3 DNA: TGTGCCAGCAGACGAGGAGGGCCTCGGGAGACCCAGTACTTC. The variable domain in full, with the rest retrieved from reference TRBV2 and TRBJ2-5, is EPEVTQTPSHQVTQMGQEVILRCVPISNHLYFYWYRQILGQKVEFLVSFYNNEISEKSEIFDDQFSVERPDGSNFTLKIRSTKLEDSAMYFCASRRGGPRETQYFGPGTRLLVL.

The gene calls are TRBV28 and TRBJ2-7; 10 nucleotides agree with TRBD1. With V trimmed by 8 bases and J by 3 bases, 10 bases remained unmatched. The CDR3 sequence is 15 residues long. Germline V gives CDR1 MDHEN, CDR2 SYDVKM. The chain's CDR3 is CASHSWDRGFYEQYF. The DNA for the CDR3 is TGTGCCAGCCACTCCTGGGACAGGGGCTTCTACGAGCAGTACTTC. Using reference TRBV28 and TRBJ2-7 for the parts outside the CDR3, the full variable domain is DVKVTQSSRYLVKRTGEKVFLECVQDMDHENMFWYRQDPGLGLRLIYFSYDVKMKEKGDIPEGYSVSREKKERFSLILESASTNQTSMYLCASHSWDRGFYEQYFGPGTRLTVT.

The chain carries TRBV7-6 and TRBJ2-1, with D possibly TRBD1 on 5 matching bases. CDR1 is SGHVS, CDR2 FNYEAQ, per germline. Trimming pared 2 bases from V and 1 base from J, leaving 12 bases between. The CDR3 is 16 amino acids. CDR3: CASSLFGQGSYNEQFF. CDR3 DNA: TGTGCCAGCAGCTTATTCGGCCAGGGATCCTACAATGAGCAGTTCTTC.

This clone turned up a few times. The V call is TRBV10-3, the J call TRBJ2-1; weak D call: TRBD2 (5 bases). This CDR3 has 13 residues. The ends were cut back, 3 bases at V and 8 bases at J, with 11 bases in the middle. Germline CDR1 reads ENHRY; CDR2 reads SYGVKD. DNA of the CDR3: TGTGCCATCAGTGAAACTAGTTTACATGAGCAGTTCTTC. As protein: CAISETSLHEQFF.

This clone was detected only a few times. In DNA form, the CDR3 reads TGCGCCAGCAGCTTGCGTTCCAGCGGGAGCACAGATACGCAGTATTTT. It encodes CASSLRSSGSTDTQYF. The chain combines TRBV5-1 with TRBJ2-3; the D gene is possibly TRBD2 (6 bases). V dropped 1 base and J dropped 0 bases, with 12 bases sitting between them. Germline V gene lookup returns CDR1 SGHRS and CDR2 YFSETQ. The CDR3 loop spans 16 amino acids. Full variable domain (remainder filled in from reference TRBV5-1 and TRBJ2-3): KAGVTQTPRYLIKTRGQQVTLSCSPISGHRSVSWYQQTPGQGLQFLFEYFSETQRNKGNFPGRFSGRQFSNSRSEMNVSTLELGDSALYLCASSLRSSGSTDTQYFGPGTRLTVL.

The chain carries TRBV7-2 and TRBJ2-1; 9 positions match TRBD2. Per the germline V gene, CDR1 is SGHTA and CDR2 is FQGNSA. Trimming removed 1 base from V and 8 bases from J; junction bases left unmatched: 6. The CDR3 length is 15 residues. The CDR3 here is CASSLVAGGQDEQFF. CDR3 sequence (DNA): TGTGCCAGCAGCTTAGTTGCGGGAGGGCAGGATGAGCAGTTCTTC. Variable domain in full (rest from reference TRBV7-2 and TRBJ2-1): GAGVSQSPSNKVTEKGKDVELRCDPISGHTALYWYRQSLGQGLEFLIYFQGNSAPDKSGLPSDRFSAERTGGSVSTLTIQRTQQEDSAVYLCASSLVAGGQDEQFFGPGTRLTVL.

This clone was counted many times. The chain uses TRBV7-3 and TRBJ1-4; no clear D. Germline V CDR1 and CDR2: SGHTA, FQGTGA. The CDR3 covers 13 residues. V was trimmed by 3 bases and J by 5 bases, leaving 7 bases between them. CDR3 nucleotide sequence: TGTGCCAGCAGCTTCGGGAAGAATGAAAAACTGTTTTTT. Its protein is CASSFGKNEKLFF.

The V and J genes are TRBV7-3 and TRBJ2-1; 7 positions agree with TRBD2. The germline V gene has CDR1 SGHTA and CDR2 FQGTGA. V shed 6 bases and J 1 base; nucleotides not matched to a gene: 6. CDR3 length: 15 residues. CDR3 region: CASSSTSNSYNEQFF. CDR3 bases: TGTGCCAGCAGTTCGACTAGCAATTCCTACAATGAGCAGTTCTTC.

This clone was counted only a few times. The chain combines TRBV28 with TRBJ2-7, with TRBD2 matching 12 bases. This CDR3 has 19 amino acids. The germline gives CDR1 MDHEN, CDR2 SYDVKM. With V trimmed by 6 bases and J by 4 bases, 19 bases remained unmatched. The DNA for the CDR3 is TGTGCCAGCAGCCCCGAGGGCAGGACTAGCGGGACGTCCTGGTACGAGCAGTACTTC. It is translated as CASSPEGRTSGTSWYEQYF. Looking up the rest from reference TRBV28 and TRBJ2-7 gives the full variable domain: DVKVTQSSRYLVKRTGEKVFLECVQDMDHENMFWYRQDPGLGLRLIYFSYDVKMKEKGDIPEGYSVSREKKERFSLILESASTNQTSMYLCASSPEGRTSGTSWYEQYFGPGTRLTVT.

CDR3 DNA: TGTGCCAGCACAAAAGGGGGAAGCGACCTTTCTGGAAACACCATATATTTT. Translated, it gives CASTKGGSDLSGNTIYF. The V and J genes are TRBV10-3 and TRBJ1-3, with D tentatively TRBD1 (6 bases). Per germline, CDR1 ENHRY and CDR2 SYGVKD. Trimming left V 10 bases short and J 1 base short, with 23 bases between. The CDR3 covers 17 residues.

V gene TRBV6-5 combines with J gene TRBJ2-3, with TRBD2 identical over 7 bases. V lost 3 bases to trimming and J lost 3 bases; unmatched junction nucleotides: 9. The CDR3 is 16 residues long. The V gene's germline CDR1 is MNHEY and CDR2 SVGAGI. Here the CDR3 reads CASSYYGGSETDTQYF. The CDR3 DNA sequence: TGTGCCAGCAGTTATTACGGCGGGAGTGAAACAGATACGCAGTATTTT.

This clone was seen ten or more times. The V call is TRBV6-5, the J call TRBJ1-2; 7 positions agree with TRBD1. The CDR3 runs to 13 residues. The germline gives CDR1 MNHEY, CDR2 SVGAGI. The trim removed 4 bases at V and 3 bases at J, leaving 2 bases unmatched. CDR3 protein: CASSSGQYYGYTF. The CDR3 DNA is TGTGCCAGCAGTTCGGGACAGTACTATGGCTACACCTTC.